A single sample is the source of the 30 T cell receptor beta chains below, sequenced in a study of CD8+CD57+ T cells in acquired aplastic anemia. It was genomic DNA that served as the template for profiling TCR beta VDJ and CDR3. TCRdb used MiXCR to reprocess the reads, holding one entry per CDR3 protein. The sample consists of just over 450,000 distinct CDR3 sequences, around 30% of them appearing once. CD8+CD57+ cell expansion, shown by flow cytometry, had occurred in the patients selected for sequencing. The sequenced sample consisted of sorted CD4+, CD8+, or CD8+CD57+ T cells (not recorded which) from PBMCs. Receptors were obtained from a human donor with aplastic anemia.

Notes on this clonotype: The junction departs from germline at one end; a sequencing error may be responsible. The chain joins TRBV7-7 to TRBJ2-5; 7 bases are shared with TRBD1. The CDR3 loop spans 14 amino acids. From germline, CDR1 is SSHAT and CDR2 FNYEAQ (reference sequence). The CDR3 sequence is CASSSTGWQETQYF. The CDR3 DNA is TGTGCTAGCAGCTCGACAGGGTGGCAAGAGACCCAGTACTTC.

There are a few counts of this clonotype. The CDR3 DNA reads as TGTGCCAGCAGCCAAGAGCTGGGTTCCGGGGAGCTGTTTTTT. Its translation: CASSQELGSGELFF. The chain couples TRBV14 to TRBJ2-2; D ambiguous. In germline, CDR1 is SGHDN, CDR2 FVKESK. The CDR3 runs to 14 residues. Trimming stripped 0 bases from V and 6 bases from J, with 8 bases between.

The CDR3 loop is CASSSLGLAVTDTQYF. CDR3 DNA sequence: TGTGCCAGCAGTTCATTAGGACTAGCGGTCACAGATACGCAGTATTTT. The chain employs TRBV6-5 and TRBJ2-3; 10 positions agree with TRBD2. There are 16 residues in the CDR3. J was trimmed by 2 bases and V by 4 bases; bases with no gene match: 6. Germline V gives CDR1 MNHEY, CDR2 SVGAGI.

This clonotype came up a few times. The rearrangement joins TRBV7-2 to TRBJ1-4; tentative D call: TRBD1 (6 bases). V lost 3 bases, J lost 3 bases, and 14 bases lay in between. This CDR3 spans 16 amino acids. Germline V gene sequence: CDR1 SGHTA, CDR2 FQGNSA. The CDR3 DNA reads TGTGCCAGCAGCTTGGGACTACAGGGATCTAATGAAAAACTGTTTTTT. Translated, it gives CASSLGLQGSNEKLFF.

This sequence joins TRBV5-6 and TRBJ2-7; D call uncertain. Germline V gene sequence: CDR1 SGHDT, CDR2 YYEEEE. The CDR3 is 14 residues long. V lost 0 bases, J lost 2 bases, and 9 bases lay in between. CDR3 sequence reads: CASSLASSPYEQYF. The CDR3 nucleotides are TGTGCCAGCAGCTTGGCAAGTTCCCCCTACGAGCAGTACTTC.

This clonotype was seen a few times. The chain couples TRBV25-1 to TRBJ1-4; D is perhaps TRBD1 (6 bases). Trimming cost V 5 bases and J 6 bases, with 22 bases left between them. The CDR3 runs to 17 residues. Germline loops: CDR1 MGHDK, CDR2 SYGVNS. CDR3 sequence reads: CASSPPGGGQLHEKLFF. Here the CDR3 DNA reads TGTGCCAGCAGTCCCCCCGGCGGCGGACAGCTTCATGAAAAACTGTTTTTT.

The chain combines TRBV6-5 with TRBJ1-5; D may be TRBD1 (6 bases). Germline V CDR1 and CDR2: MNHEY, SVGAGI. Trimming left V 0 bases short and J 2 bases short, with 11 bases between. The CDR3 loop spans 16 amino acids. The DNA of the CDR3 is TGTGCCAGCAGTTACTCCGGGGGCGAGGGCAATCAGCCCCAGCATTTT. Protein: CASSYSGGEGNQPQHF.

The CDR3, as DNA: TGCGCCAGCAGCTACTGGACTAGCGGGAGCTTTAGTCCGCCCGAGCAGTACTTC. Encoded protein: CASSYWTSGSFSPPEQYF. The V gene is TRBV5-1, the J gene TRBJ2-7, with 13 bases fitting TRBD2. This CDR3 spans 18 amino acids. J gave up 6 bases and V 3 bases, and 15 bases lay outside the gene matches. Looked up from germline, CDR1 is SGHRS and CDR2 is YFSETQ.

This clonotype occurred a few times. The chain joins TRBV19 to TRBJ2-3, with D unresolved. The CDR3 consists of 15 residues. CDR1 and CDR2 from the germline V gene are LNHDA and SQIVND (reference sequence). With 3 bases removed from V and 0 bases from J, the gap between germline ends came to 10 bases. The CDR3 protein is CASSIYPSSTDTQYF. The CDR3 nucleotides are TGTGCCAGTAGTATTTATCCCTCTAGCACAGATACGCAGTATTTT. Combining the CDR3 with reference TRBV19 and TRBJ2-3 gives the whole variable domain DGGITQSPKYLFRKEGQNVTLSCEQNLNHDAMYWYRQDPGQGLRLIYYSQIVNDFQKGDIAEGYSVSREKKESFPLTVTSAQKNPTAFYLCASSIYPSSTDTQYFGPGTRLTVL.

This clonotype has only a few counts. This may arise from a read error, as a much more abundant clone is one base away. This rearrangement joins TRBV19 to TRBJ1-5; tentative D call: TRBD1 (5 bases). CDR3 length: 14 residues. Trimming stripped 3 bases from V and 6 bases from J, with 12 bases between. The germline CDR1 and CDR2 sequences are LNHDA and SQIVND (reference sequence). The CDR3 nucleotides are TGTGCCAGTAGTATCGAGGGGCGCGTTCAGCCCCAGCATTTT. It translates to CASSIEGRVQPQHF.

This clonotype was observed many times. The chain carries TRBV19 and TRBJ2-7; no reliable D call. Trimming took 3 bases from V and 0 from J, leaving 6 bases between them. The CDR3 spans 13 residues. Germline V gene data show CDR1 as LNHDA and CDR2 as SQIVND (reference sequence). CDR3 protein: CASSIDVSYEQYF. DNA of the CDR3: TGTGCCAGTAGTATCGACGTCTCCTACGAGCAGTACTTC.

This clonotype turned up a few times. The rearrangement joins TRBV20-1 to TRBJ1-5; TRBD1 agrees at 7 bases. This CDR3 spans 14 amino acids. Germline CDR1 is DFQATT and CDR2 is SNEGSKA (reference sequence). V shed 3 bases, J shed 5 bases, and the junction held 7 bases outside the gene matches. CDR3 DNA: TGCAGTGCTAGGTTTCAGGGGACAGATCAGCCCCAGCATTTT. Translated: CSARFQGTDQPQHF.

This clonotype has more than one count but fewer than ten. The V and J genes are TRBV3-1 and TRBJ1-2; D remains unclear. This CDR3 is built from 14 residues. Deletions cut 6 bases from V and 5 bases from J, with 16 bases between. Germline V CDR1 and CDR2: LGHDT, YNNKEL (reference sequence). CDR3 in DNA: TGTGCCAGCAGTCCTGGACTCCGGTCATATGGCTACACCTTC. The encoded protein is CASSPGLRSYGYTF.

In this sample, this clonotype turned up many times. The rearrangement uses TRBV20-1 and TRBJ2-7, with 13 positions matching TRBD2. With V trimmed by 4 bases and J by 5 bases, 8 bases remained unmatched. Germline CDR1 reads DFQATT; CDR2 reads SNEGSKA (reference sequence). The CDR3 loop spans 15 amino acids. CDR3 sequence: CSANPGTSGMDEQYF. For the CDR3, the DNA is TGCAGTGCTAACCCAGGGACTAGCGGGATGGACGAGCAGTACTTC.

The chain recombines TRBV6-4 with TRBJ2-7, with 7 bases lining up with TRBD2. V was pared by 4 bases and J by 5 bases, with 14 bases of the junction left unmatched. The CDR3 length is 16 residues. The germline CDR1 and CDR2 sequences are MRHNA and SNTAGT. The CDR3 here is CASSGSSGQNPDEQYF. The DNA of the CDR3 is TGTGCCAGCAGTGGCTCTAGCGGCCAGAACCCCGACGAGCAGTACTTC.

Of note for this clonotype: Since a much larger clone is just one base distant, this may be a read error. The chain carries TRBV9 and TRBJ2-7, with 9 bases lining up with TRBD1. The CDR3 length is 14 residues. Germline V lookup: CDR1 SGDLS, CDR2 YYNGEE. In DNA, the CDR3 is TGTGCCAGAAGCGTGGAGACAGGGGGGCTCGAGCAGTACTTC. This codes for CARSVETGGLEQYF.

The chain links TRBV29-1 to TRBJ2-7; 8 bases fit TRBD1. The CDR3 is 13 residues long. Germline V CDR1 and CDR2: SQVTM, ANQGSEA. With 5 bases clipped from V and 1 base from J, the junction kept 4 bases outside the gene matches. This CDR3 is CSVRRTGSYEQYF. The CDR3 region has the DNA TGCAGCGTTAGAAGGACAGGGTCCTACGAGCAGTACTTC.

The chain joins TRBV27 to TRBJ2-7; tentatively, D is TRBD1 or TRBD2 (7 bases each). Trimming took 6 bases from V and 0 from J, leaving 15 bases between them. CDR1 MNHEY and CDR2 SMNVEV come from the germline V gene (reference sequence). The CDR3 consists of 15 residues. The CDR3 coding sequence is TGTGCCAGCAGCCCTTCAGGGGGGGACTCCTACGAGCAGTACTTC. It encodes CASSPSGGDSYEQYF.

This clonotype was counted a few times. The CDR3 DNA sequence: TGTGCCAGCAGCTCAACACAATCGACTCAGCCCCAGCATTTT. It specifies CASSSTQSTQPQHF. V and J are TRBV7-9 and TRBJ1-5; D not resolved. The CDR3 sequence is 14 residues long. Trimming pared 4 bases from V and 6 bases from J, leaving 13 bases between. Per the germline V gene, CDR1 is SEHNR and CDR2 is FQNEAQ (reference sequence).

There are many counts of this clonotype. The V and J genes are TRBV12-3 or TRBV12-4 and TRBJ2-3, with 7 bases lining up with TRBD2. The length of the CDR3 is 15 residues. V lost 1 base to trimming and J lost 2 bases; unmatched junction nucleotides: 3. The CDR3 nucleotides read TGTGCCAGCAGTTTAGGGCTAGCGGACACAGATACGCAGTATTTT. Translating gives CASSLGLADTDTQYF.

This clonotype was seen repeatedly, ten times or more. This chain links TRBV7-2 with TRBJ2-7; D is perhaps TRBD1 (6 bases). Germline assignment: CDR1 SGHTA and CDR2 FQGNSA. The CDR3 length is 15 residues. V was cut by 5 bases and J by 1 base, with 15 bases left in between. Here the CDR3 reads CASSPQQGLSYEQYF. The CDR3 DNA follows: TGTGCCAGCAGCCCCCAACAGGGCCTTTCCTACGAGCAGTACTTC.

This clonotype was detected many times. This chain connects TRBV7-2 to TRBJ2-5; D call uncertain. The CDR3 covers 14 residues. V lost 1 base and J 3 bases, leaving 9 bases between the germline ends. CDR1 is SGHTA and CDR2 is FQGNSA in the germline V gene. The CDR3 loop reads CASSLGPFKETQYF. In DNA, the CDR3 is TGTGCCAGCAGCTTAGGTCCGTTTAAAGAGACCCAGTACTTC.

The rearrangement uses TRBV4-2 and TRBJ1-1; perhaps TRBD1 as D (5 bases). Trimming pared 0 bases from V and 4 bases from J, leaving 9 bases between. CDR1 LGHNA and CDR2 YNFKEQ come from the germline V gene. The CDR3 runs 14 residues. CDR3 loop: CASSQDWGGTEAFF. The CDR3 DNA sequence: TGTGCCAGCAGCCAAGATTGGGGGGGCACTGAAGCTTTCTTT.

This clonotype was detected only a few times. V usage is TRBV19 and J usage is TRBJ2-7; D not certain. Trimming cost V 6 bases and J 0 bases, with 18 bases left between them. The CDR3 is made up of 16 amino acids. Germline-derived CDR1 and CDR2 are LNHDA and SQIVND (reference sequence). The CDR3 protein is CASSPLPGSRSYEQYF. CDR3 bases: TGTGCCAGTAGCCCCTTACCAGGTTCTCGCTCCTACGAGCAGTACTTC. The complete variable domain, with remaining parts taken from reference TRBV19 and TRBJ2-7, reads DGGITQSPKYLFRKEGQNVTLSCEQNLNHDAMYWYRQDPGQGLRLIYYSQIVNDFQKGDIAEGYSVSREKKESFPLTVTSAQKNPTAFYLCASSPLPGSRSYEQYFGPGTRLTVT.

This clonotype was seen only a few times. The chain combines TRBV24-1 with TRBJ2-5; D remains ambiguous. V was pared by 4 bases and J by 2 bases, with 13 bases between. CDR1 is KGHDR, CDR2 SFDVKD, per germline. This CDR3 has 15 amino acids. CDR3 amino acids: CATSDPAVGQETQYF. In nucleotides, the CDR3 is TGTGCCACCAGTGACCCGGCGGTTGGTCAAGAGACCCAGTACTTC.

In its sample, this clonotype was seen a few times. The chain is built from TRBV4-3 and TRBJ2-1, with D uncertain. The V end lost 0 bases, the J end lost 9 bases, and 15 bases lay between the germline ends. CDR3 length: 15 residues. In germline, CDR1 is LGHNA, CDR2 YSLEER. The CDR3, as DNA: TGCGCCAGCAGCCAAGAAGGCTCGCGAGGTGGTGAGCAGTTCTTC. It specifies CASSQEGSRGGEQFF.

This clonotype was counted only a few times. The V and J genes are TRBV14 and TRBJ2-7; D is unresolved. There are 14 residues in the CDR3. V was pared by 5 bases and J by 3 bases, with 14 bases between. CDR1 is SGHDN, CDR2 FVKESK, per germline. The CDR3 loop is CASSEKIQVYEQYF. DNA of the CDR3: TGTGCCAGCAGCGAAAAGATACAAGTCTACGAGCAGTACTTC.

This clonotype was counted ten times or more. This chain links TRBV2 with TRBJ2-1; the D gene is possibly TRBD2 (6 bases). This CDR3 is built from 13 residues. Trimming left V 6 bases short and J 4 bases short, with 10 bases between. CDR1 is SNHLY, CDR2 FYNNEI, per germline. The CDR3 loop reads CASREGLYNEQFF. CDR3 in DNA: TGTGCCAGCAGGGAGGGACTTTACAATGAGCAGTTCTTC.

For this clonotype: The conserved phenylalanine or tryptophan normally closing the CDR3 is absent here, so this likely arose from a read error. The DNA is omitted, as the CDR3 cannot be located on it reliably, and the CDR3 follows TCRdb's listing. CDR3 loop: CSARAYTS. The chain has TRBV20-1 and TRBJ1-6. The CDR3 has 8 amino acids, counting both end residues. CDR1 and CDR2 (germline): DFQATT, SNEGSKA (reference sequence).

This clonotype has only a few counts. The chain has TRBV20-1 and TRBJ1-5; TRBD1 aligns across 8 bases. The CDR3 totals 13 residues. V was pared by 6 bases and J by 5 bases, with 6 bases of the junction left unmatched. Germline-derived CDR1 and CDR2 are DFQATT and SNEGSKA (reference sequence). For the CDR3, the DNA is TGCAGTGCCAGCAGGGGGCTGGATCAGCCCCAGCATTTT. Translation gives CSASRGLDQPQHF.